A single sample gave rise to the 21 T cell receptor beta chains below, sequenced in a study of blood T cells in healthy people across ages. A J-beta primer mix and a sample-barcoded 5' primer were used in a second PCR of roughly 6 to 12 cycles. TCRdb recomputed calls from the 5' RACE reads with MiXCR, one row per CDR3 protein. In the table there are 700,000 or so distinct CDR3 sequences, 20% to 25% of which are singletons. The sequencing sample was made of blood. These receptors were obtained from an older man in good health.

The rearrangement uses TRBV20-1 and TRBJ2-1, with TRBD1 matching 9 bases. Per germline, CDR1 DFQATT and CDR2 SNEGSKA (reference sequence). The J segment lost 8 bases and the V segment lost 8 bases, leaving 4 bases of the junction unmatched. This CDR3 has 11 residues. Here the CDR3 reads CSTGGIDEQFF. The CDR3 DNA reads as TGCAGTACAGGGGGCATCGATGAGCAGTTCTTC.

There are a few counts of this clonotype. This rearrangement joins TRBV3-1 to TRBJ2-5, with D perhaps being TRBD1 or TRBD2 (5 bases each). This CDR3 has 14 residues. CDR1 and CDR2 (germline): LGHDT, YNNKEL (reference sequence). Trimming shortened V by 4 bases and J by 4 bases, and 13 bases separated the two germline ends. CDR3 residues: CASSPWGSPETQYF. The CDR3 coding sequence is TGTGCCAGCAGCCCATGGGGGAGTCCAGAGACCCAGTACTTC.

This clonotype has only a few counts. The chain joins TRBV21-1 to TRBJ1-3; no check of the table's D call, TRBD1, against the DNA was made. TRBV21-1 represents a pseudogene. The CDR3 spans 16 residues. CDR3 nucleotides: TGTGCCAGCAGCTCCTCTGACCAGGGAGCTGGAAACACCATATATTTT. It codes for CASSSSDQGAGNTIYF.

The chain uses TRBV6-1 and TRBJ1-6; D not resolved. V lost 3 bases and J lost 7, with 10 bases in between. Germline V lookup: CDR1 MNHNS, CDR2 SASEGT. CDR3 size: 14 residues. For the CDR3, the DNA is TGTGCCAGCAGTGACGGACGACTCAATTCACCCCTCCACTTT. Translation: CASSDGRLNSPLHF.

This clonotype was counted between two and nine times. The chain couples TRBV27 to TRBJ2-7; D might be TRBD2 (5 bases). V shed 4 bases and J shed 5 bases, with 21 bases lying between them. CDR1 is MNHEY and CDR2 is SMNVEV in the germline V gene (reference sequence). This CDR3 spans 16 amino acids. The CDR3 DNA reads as TGTGCCAGCAGTTCGGCCCCCTACAGAGGGCACGACGAGCAGTACTTC. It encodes CASSSAPYRGHDEQYF.

The CDR3 DNA follows: TGTGCCAGCAGTAAACAGGGGGACTCTGGAAACACCATATATTTT. Amino acid sequence: CASSKQGDSGNTIYF. The chain is built from TRBV12-3 or TRBV12-4 and TRBJ1-3, with 8 positions matching TRBD1. Trimming cost V 5 bases and J 0 bases; bases outside gene matches: 3. The CDR3 totals 15 residues.

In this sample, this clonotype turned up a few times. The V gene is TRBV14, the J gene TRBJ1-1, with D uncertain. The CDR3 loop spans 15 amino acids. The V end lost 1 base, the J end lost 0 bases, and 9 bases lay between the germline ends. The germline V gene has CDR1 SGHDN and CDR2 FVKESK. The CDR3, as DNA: TGTGCCAGCAGCCAAGTCAACAGCCTGAACACTGAAGCTTTCTTT. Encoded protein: CASSQVNSLNTEAFF.

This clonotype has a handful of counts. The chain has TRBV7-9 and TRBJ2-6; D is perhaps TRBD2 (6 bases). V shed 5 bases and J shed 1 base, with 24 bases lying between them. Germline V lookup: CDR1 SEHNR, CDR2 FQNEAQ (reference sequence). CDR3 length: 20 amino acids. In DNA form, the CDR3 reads TGTGCCAGCAGCCCGTTTGCTGGCAGGGACTCTAATTCTGGGGCCAACGTCCTGACTTTC. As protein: CASSPFAGRDSNSGANVLTF.

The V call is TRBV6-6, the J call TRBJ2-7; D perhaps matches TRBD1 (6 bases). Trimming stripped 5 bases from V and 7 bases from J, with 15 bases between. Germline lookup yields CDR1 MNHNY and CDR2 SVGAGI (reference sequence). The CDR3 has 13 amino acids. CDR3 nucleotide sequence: TGTGCCAGCAGTCAGGGGCAGGATCGAGAGCAGTACTTC. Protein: CASSQGQDREQYF.

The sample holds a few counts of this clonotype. The CDR3 coding sequence is TGTGCCAGCAGCCACCTCGGGGAGCCCCAGCATTTT. It codes for CASSHLGEPQHF. The chain recombines TRBV4-2 with TRBJ1-5, with unresolved D. This CDR3 contains 12 residues. Trimming shortened V by 3 bases and J by 8 bases, and 8 bases separated the two germline ends. CDR1 is LGHNA, CDR2 YNFKEQ, per germline.

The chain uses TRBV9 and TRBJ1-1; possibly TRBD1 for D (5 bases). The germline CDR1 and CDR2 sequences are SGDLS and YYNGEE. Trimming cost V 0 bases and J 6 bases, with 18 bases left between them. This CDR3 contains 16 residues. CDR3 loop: CASSVGSSSIGAEAFF. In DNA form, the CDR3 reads TGTGCCAGCAGCGTAGGATCGTCATCCATAGGGGCTGAAGCTTTCTTT.

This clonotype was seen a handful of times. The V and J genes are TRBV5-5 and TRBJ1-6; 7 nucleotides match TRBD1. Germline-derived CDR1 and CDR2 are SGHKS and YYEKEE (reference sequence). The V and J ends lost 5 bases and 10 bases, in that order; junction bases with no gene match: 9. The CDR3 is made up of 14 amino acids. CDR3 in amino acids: CASSPDRAESPLHF. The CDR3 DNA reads TGTGCCAGCAGTCCCGACAGGGCGGAATCACCCCTCCACTTT.

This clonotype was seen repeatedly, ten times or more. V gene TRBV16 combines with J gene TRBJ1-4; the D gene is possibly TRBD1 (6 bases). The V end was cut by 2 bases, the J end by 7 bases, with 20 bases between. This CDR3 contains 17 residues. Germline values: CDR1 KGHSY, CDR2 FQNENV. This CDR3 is CASSQTIPVGQSEKLFF. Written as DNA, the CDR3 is TGTGCCAGCAGCCAAACCATCCCAGTTGGACAGAGTGAAAAACTGTTTTTT.

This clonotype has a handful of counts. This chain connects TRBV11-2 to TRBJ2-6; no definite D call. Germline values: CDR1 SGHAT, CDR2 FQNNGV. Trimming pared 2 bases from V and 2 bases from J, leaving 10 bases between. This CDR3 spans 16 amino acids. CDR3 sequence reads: CASSLRAQAGANVLTF. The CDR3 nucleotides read TGTGCCAGCAGCTTAAGGGCTCAGGCTGGGGCCAACGTCCTGACTTTC.

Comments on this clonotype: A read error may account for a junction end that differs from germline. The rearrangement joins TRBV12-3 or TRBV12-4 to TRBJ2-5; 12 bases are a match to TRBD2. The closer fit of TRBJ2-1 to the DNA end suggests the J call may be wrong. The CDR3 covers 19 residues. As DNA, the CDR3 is TGTGCCAACGCAAAAACGGGACTAGCGGGCCTGCGCTCCCACAACGAGCAGTTCTTC. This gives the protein CANAKTGLAGLRSHNEQFF.

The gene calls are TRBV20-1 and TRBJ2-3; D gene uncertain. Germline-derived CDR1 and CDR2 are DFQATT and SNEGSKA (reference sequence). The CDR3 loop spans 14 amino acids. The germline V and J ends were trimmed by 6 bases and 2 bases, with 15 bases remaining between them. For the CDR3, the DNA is TGCAGTGCAAGAACCCTACGCGACACAGATACGCAGTATTTT. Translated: CSARTLRDTDTQYF.

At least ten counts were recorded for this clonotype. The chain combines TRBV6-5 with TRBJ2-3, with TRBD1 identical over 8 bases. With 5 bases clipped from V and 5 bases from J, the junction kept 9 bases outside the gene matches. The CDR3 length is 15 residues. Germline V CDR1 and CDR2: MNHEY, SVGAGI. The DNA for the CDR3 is TGTGCCAGCAGTAGGGACAGGCGTATTAGAGATACGCAGTATTTT. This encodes CASSRDRRIRDTQYF.

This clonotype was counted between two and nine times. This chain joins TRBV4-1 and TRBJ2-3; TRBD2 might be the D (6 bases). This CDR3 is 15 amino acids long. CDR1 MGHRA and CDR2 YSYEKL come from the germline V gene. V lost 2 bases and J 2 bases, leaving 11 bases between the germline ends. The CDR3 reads CASSQWGLYTDTQYF. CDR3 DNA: TGCGCCAGCAGCCAATGGGGACTGTACACAGATACGCAGTATTTT.

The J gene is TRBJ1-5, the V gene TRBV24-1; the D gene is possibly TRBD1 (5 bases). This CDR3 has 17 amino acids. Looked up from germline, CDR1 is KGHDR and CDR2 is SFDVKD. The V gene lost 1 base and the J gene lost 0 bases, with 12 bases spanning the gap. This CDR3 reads CATSDFDSSYSNQPQHF. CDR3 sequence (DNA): TGTGCCACCAGTGATTTTGACAGCTCCTATAGCAATCAGCCCCAGCATTTT.

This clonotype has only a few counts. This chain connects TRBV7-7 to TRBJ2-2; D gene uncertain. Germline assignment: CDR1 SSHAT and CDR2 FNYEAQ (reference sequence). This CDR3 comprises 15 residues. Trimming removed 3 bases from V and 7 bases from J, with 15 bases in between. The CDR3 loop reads CASSLTGTDNGELFF. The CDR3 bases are TGTGCCAGCAGCTTGACCGGCACAGATAACGGGGAGCTGTTTTTT.

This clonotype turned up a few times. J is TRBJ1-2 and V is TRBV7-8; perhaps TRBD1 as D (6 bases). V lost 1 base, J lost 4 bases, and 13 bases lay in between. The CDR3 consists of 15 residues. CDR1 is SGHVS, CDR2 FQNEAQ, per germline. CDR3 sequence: CASSLGALDSYGYTF. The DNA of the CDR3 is TGTGCCAGCAGCTTAGGGGCCTTGGACAGCTATGGCTACACCTTC.